The 6 T cell receptor beta chains listed next were all sequenced from one sample in a study of T cells in Graves' hyperthyroidism and ophthalmopathy. Amplification targeted TCR beta CDR3 regions from RNA transcripts. The study used the HTBI primer set for a first-round RT-PCR of the TCR CDR3. TCRdb reprocessed the multiplex PCR reads with MiXCR, giving one entry per CDR3 protein. The sample holds about 690,000 distinct CDR3 sequences, roughly a sixth seen once. The source material was blood. These receptors were collected from a man between 45 and 60 years old with Graves' hyperthyroidism.

The chain combines TRBV5-1 with TRBJ1-1, with TRBD1 as a possible D gene (5 bases). Germline V gene lookup returns CDR1 SGHRS and CDR2 YFSETQ. V dropped 0 bases and J dropped 4 bases, with 16 bases sitting between them. The CDR3 loop spans 16 amino acids. The CDR3 reads CASSLGRQTQGTEAFF. CDR3 DNA sequence: TGCGCCAGCAGCTTGGGACGACAGACCCAGGGCACTGAAGCTTTCTTT.

The V and J genes are TRBV6-1 and TRBJ2-7; perhaps D is TRBD1 or TRBD2 (5 bases each). CDR3 size: 16 residues. V dropped 1 base and J dropped 3 bases, with 16 bases sitting between them. CDR1 and CDR2 from the germline V gene are MNHNS and SASEGT. The CDR3 coding sequence is TGTGCCAGCAGTGAAGTGATGTCGGGACGGAACTACGAGCAGTACTTC. Translating it yields CASSEVMSGRNYEQYF.

This clonotype has a count of ten or more. The rearrangement joins TRBV6-1 to TRBJ2-7; unclear D gene. Trimming pared 7 bases from V and 7 bases from J, leaving 14 bases between. The CDR3 is 12 residues long. Looked up from germline, CDR1 is MNHNS and CDR2 is SASEGT. CDR3 region: CASTTWAGEQYF. CDR3 sequence (DNA): TGTGCCAGCACTACCTGGGCTGGAGAGCAGTACTTC.

This clonotype was counted at least ten times. This chain connects TRBV7-3 to TRBJ2-7; tentatively, D is TRBD1 (5 bases). Germline CDR1 SGHTA, CDR2 FQGTGA. This CDR3 has 15 residues. Trimming removed 2 bases from V and 2 bases from J, with 13 bases in between. In DNA, the CDR3 is TGTGCCAGCAGCTTAGATTTAGGCAGGGCCTACGAGCAGTACTTC. Residues: CASSLDLGRAYEQYF.

The chain uses TRBV30 and TRBJ2-3, with D unresolved. CDR1 is GTSNPN, CDR2 SVGIG, per germline (reference sequence). The CDR3 has 14 amino acids. Trimming removed 3 bases from V and 0 bases from J, with 10 bases in between. Here the CDR3 reads CAWRTLGSTDTQYF. The CDR3 bases are TGTGCCTGGAGAACCCTAGGGAGCACAGATACGCAGTATTTT. Full variable domain (outside the CDR3, taken from reference TRBV30 and TRBJ2-3): SQTIHQWPATLVQPVGSPLSLECTVEGTSNPNLYWYRQAAGRGLQLLFYSVGIGQISSEVPQNLSASRPQDRQFILSSKKLLLSDSGFYLCAWRTLGSTDTQYFGPGTRLTVL.

This clonotype was detected ten times or more. V gene TRBV11-2 combines with J gene TRBJ2-7, with a possible D match to TRBD1 (6 bases). V was clipped by 4 bases and J by 3 bases, with 16 bases between them. CDR1 and CDR2 (germline): SGHAT, FQNNGV. The CDR3 consists of 15 residues. The CDR3 is CASSYGHGGSYEQYF. The CDR3 DNA is TGTGCCAGCAGCTACGGACATGGGGGCAGCTACGAGCAGTACTTC.